This entry describes one TCR beta chain. The data originate from a study of glioma-infiltrating T cells after dendritic cell vaccination. The primer mix had 60 V beta and 13 J beta primers. Assay: immunoSEQ multiplex PCR; the TCRdb copy retains only in-frame clones and omits some. The sample includes about 99,000 clones, more than 80% of them seen just once. The CDR3 has 14 residues. Germline V gene data show CDR1 as LGHNT and CDR2 as FRNRAP. Trimming cost V 1 base and J 0 bases, with 4 bases left between them. The chain is built from TRBV12-5 and TRBJ1-3, with D unresolved. The material was blood, obtained before dendritic cell vaccination. The TCR comes from a human donor with glioblastoma. Written as DNA, the CDR3 is TGTGCTAGTGGTTTGGGGAGCTCTGGAAACACCATATATTTT. Encoded protein: CASGLGSSGNTIYF.